Given below is one TCR beta chain in context. Using immunoSEQ multiplex PCR, the repertoire was profiled, and TCRdb retains in-frame clones only, with some absent. Of 200,000 to 300,000 clones in the sample, around 84% were seen once. This entry is derived from a study of blood T cell repertoires in COVID-19. Germline values: CDR1 SNHLY, CDR2 FYNNEI. CDR3 length equals 11 residues. Trimming stripped 4 bases from V and 7 bases from J, with 8 bases between. This clonotype was obtained from a middle-aged man who had recovered from COVID-19. The J gene is TRBJ2-7, the V gene TRBV2; D remains unclear. The sequencing input was peripheral blood. The CDR3 protein is CASSVQEEQYF. The CDR3 DNA follows: TGTGCCAGCAGTGTTCAAGAGGAGCAGTACTTC.